Listed below are T cell receptor beta chains from one sample, sequenced in a study of T cells in Graves' hyperthyroidism and ophthalmopathy. TCRdb reprocessed the multiplex PCR reads via MiXCR and lists one record per CDR3 protein. Among 500,000 to 650,000 distinct CDR3 sequences, just under 20% were seen once, and the ten largest hold roughly 50%. Source material: blood. These receptors were obtained from a man aged 35-49 years with Graves' ophthalmopathy. Both conserved end residues are part of each CDR3. The D gene is left open where the match is weak. Size tells how often a clone was seen (once, few, many) or the class of an expanded clone, and some rows leave it out.

clone_size d_call j_call v_call cdr3_nt cdr3_aa
many TRBD2 TRBJ2-7 TRBV7-2 TGTGCCAGCAGCTCGGGACTAGTCTTCTACGAGCAGTACTTC CASSSGLVFYEQYF
many NA TRBJ2-5 TRBV20-1 TGCAGTGCTAGACGTGGGACTGTGCAAGAGACCCAGTACTTC CSARRGTVQETQYF
few NA TRBJ2-1 TRBV7-2 TGTGCCAGCACCCCACCGTCGAGCAATGAGCAGTTCTTC CASTPPSSNEQFF
few TRBD2 TRBJ2-1 TRBV27 TGTGCCAGCGCGGGGGGGACAGCCTACAATGAGCAGTTCTTC CASAGGTAYNEQFF
many NA TRBJ2-1 TRBV12-3/TRBV12-4 TGTGCCAGCAGCCCTGCAGGGCCAAATGAGCAGTTCTTC CASSPAGPNEQFF
few NA TRBJ1-6 TRBV27 TGTGCCAGCAGTTCAGGGGCAGACGGCTATAATTCACCCCTCCACTTT CASSSGADGYNSPLHF
once TRBD2 TRBJ2-7 TRBV10-3 TGTGCCATCAGTGCCGGGTCTTCAAGCGGGGGTCTATACGAGCAGTACTTC CAISAGSSSGGLYEQYF
many NA TRBJ1-3 TRBV28 TGTGCCAGCAGTTTCCCTATTCTGGGGGGAGCTGGAAACACCATATATTTT CASSFPILGGAGNTIYF
many NA TRBJ2-7 TRBV28 TGTGCCAGCACCCGGGGATTTCGAGGATACGAGCAGTACTTC CASTRGFRGYEQYF
NA TRBD1 TRBJ1-6 TRBV19 TGTGCCAGTAGTCCGCTAGCGACAGGGAGGGACTCACCCCTCCACTTT CASSPLATGRDSPLHF
NA NA TRBJ1-1 TRBV15 TGTGCCACCAGCGGGACCCGGCGGGTCACTGAAGCTTTCTTT CATSGTRRVTEAFF
few NA TRBJ2-3 TRBV9 TGTGCCAGCAGCGCTGGTTCCGGTGGTAGCACAGATACGCAGTATTTT CASSAGSGGSTDTQYF
many TRBD2 TRBJ2-3 TRBV20-1 TGCAGTGCTAGGGCGGGAGGACCAGATACGCAGTATTTT CSARAGGPDTQYF
many TRBD1 TRBJ2-1 TRBV2 TGTGCCAGCGACCGGGACAGGGCCATTGACAATGAGCAGTTCTTC CASDRDRAIDNEQFF
few NA TRBJ2-2 TRBV28 TGTGCCAGCAGTTTAGGACTCCCTATCAACACCGGGGAGCTGTTTTTT CASSLGLPINTGELFF
many NA TRBJ2-7 TRBV7-8 TGTGCCAGCAGCTTAGAAGGGCACGCCTACGAGCAGTACTTC CASSLEGHAYEQYF
NA NA TRBJ2-7 TRBV20-1 TGCAGCCCTCAGGGGGGCTACGAGCAGTACTTC CSPQGGYEQYF
few NA TRBJ1-2 TRBV6-1 TGTGCCAGCAAGCTAAGCAGGGGAATCAACTATGGCTACACCTTC CASKLSRGINYGYTF
NA NA TRBJ1-4 TRBV4-1 TGCGCCAGCAGCCAAACGGCGAATGAAAAACTGTTTTTT CASSQTANEKLFF
few NA TRBJ1-1 TRBV7-3 TGTGCCAGCAGCTTATTAGACGGAGGTAAAGCTTTCTTT CASSLLDGGKAFF
NA NA TRBJ2-5 TRBV4-1 TGCGCCAGCAGCCAGGATACCGGGTCCGTTTACTTC CASSQDTGSVYF
NA NA TRBJ2-1 TRBV5-6 TGTGCCAGCAGCTTGGCGGGGTTAAGAGGGGATGAGCAGTTCTTC CASSLAGLRGDEQFF
NA TRBD2 TRBJ2-1 TRBV7-9 TGTGCCAGCGGGGTTAGCGGGAGACCGGGGGTCGGCAATGAGCAGTTCTTC CASGVSGRPGVGNEQFF
NA NA TRBJ2-3 TRBV10-3 TGTGCCATCAGTGATATATCAGATACGCAGTATTTT CAISDISDTQYF
few TRBD2 TRBJ2-1 TRBV4-1 TGCGCCAGCAGCCTAGGACTAGCGGGGGGGCCATGGAATGAGCAGTTCTTC CASSLGLAGGPWNEQFF
NA NA TRBJ2-3 TRBV5-6 TGTGCCAGCAGCTTGGCCGGCTCCCAGGGCACAGATACGCAGTATTTT CASSLAGSQGTDTQYF
few NA TRBJ1-1 TRBV12-3/TRBV12-4 TGTGCCAGCAGTTTGCTTCGCGGGTCTGAAGCTTTCTTT CASSLLRGSEAFF
many TRBD2 TRBJ2-7 TRBV7-9 TGCGCCAGCAGCTTGGAGGCGGGGGGCTACGAGCAGTACTTC CASSLEAGGYEQYF
NA NA TRBJ1-5 TRBV6-2/TRBV6-3 TGTGCCAGCAGTTACAGGGGCTCCCGGGATCAGCCCCAGCATTTT CASSYRGSRDQPQHF
NA NA TRBJ2-5 TRBV5-1 TGCGCCAGCAGCTTGGATACAAACCAAGAGACCCAGTACTTC CASSLDTNQETQYF
NA NA TRBJ2-1 TRBV7-9 TGTGCCAGCAGCCTGCCAATCCACAATGAGCAGTTCTTC CASSLPIHNEQFF
NA TRBD2 TRBJ2-7 TRBV6-2/TRBV6-3 TGTGCCAGCAGTTACGGGCCTAGCGGCTACGAGCAGTACTTC CASSYGPSGYEQYF
many NA TRBJ1-5 TRBV20-1 TGCAGTGCTAGAGATATCCAGGGTGGGGGCAATCAGCCCCAGCATTTT CSARDIQGGGNQPQHF
NA TRBD1 TRBJ1-5 TRBV12-3/TRBV12-4 TGTGCCAGCAGTACCCGGGACAGGGGGTCTTATCAGCCCCAGCATTTT CASSTRDRGSYQPQHF
few TRBD2 TRBJ2-1 TRBV6-2/TRBV6-3 TGTGCCAGCAGTTACCCAAGGACTAGCGGCCAGTTCTTC CASSYPRTSGQFF
few NA TRBJ2-2 TRBV11-1 TGTGCCAGCAGCCTTACCACTGCGGGCACCGGGGAGCTGTTTTTT CASSLTTAGTGELFF